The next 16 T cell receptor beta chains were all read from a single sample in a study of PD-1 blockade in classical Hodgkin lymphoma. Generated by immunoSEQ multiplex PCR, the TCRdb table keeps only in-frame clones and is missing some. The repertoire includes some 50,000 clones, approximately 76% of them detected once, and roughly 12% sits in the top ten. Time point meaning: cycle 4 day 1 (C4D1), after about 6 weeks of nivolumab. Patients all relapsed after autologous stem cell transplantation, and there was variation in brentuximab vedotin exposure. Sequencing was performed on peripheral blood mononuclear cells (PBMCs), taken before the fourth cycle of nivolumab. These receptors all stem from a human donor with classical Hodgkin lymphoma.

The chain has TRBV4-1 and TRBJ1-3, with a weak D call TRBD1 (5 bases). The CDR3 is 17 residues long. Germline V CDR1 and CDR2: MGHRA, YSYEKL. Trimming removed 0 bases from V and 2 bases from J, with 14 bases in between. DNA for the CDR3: TGCGCCAGCAGCCAAGATCAGTCAGGGAGAACTGGAAACACCATATATTTT. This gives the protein CASSQDQSGRTGNTIYF.

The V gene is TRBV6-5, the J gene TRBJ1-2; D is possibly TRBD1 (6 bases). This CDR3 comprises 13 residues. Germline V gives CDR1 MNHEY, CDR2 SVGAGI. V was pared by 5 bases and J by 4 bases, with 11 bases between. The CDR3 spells CASSAQGGYGYTF. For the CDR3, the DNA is TGTGCCAGCAGTGCACAGGGTGGCTATGGCTACACCTTC.

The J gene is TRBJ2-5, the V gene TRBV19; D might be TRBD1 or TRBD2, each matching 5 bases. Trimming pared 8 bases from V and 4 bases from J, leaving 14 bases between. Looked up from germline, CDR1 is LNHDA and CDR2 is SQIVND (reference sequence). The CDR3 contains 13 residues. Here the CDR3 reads CASGAGAGETQYF. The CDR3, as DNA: TGTGCCAGTGGGGCCGGGGCCGGAGAGACCCAGTACTTC.

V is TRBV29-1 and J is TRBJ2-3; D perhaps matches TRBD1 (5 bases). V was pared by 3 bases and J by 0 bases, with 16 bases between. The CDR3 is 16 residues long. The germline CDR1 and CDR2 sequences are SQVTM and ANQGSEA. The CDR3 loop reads CSVEQGLGLSTDTQYF. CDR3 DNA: TGCAGCGTTGAGCAGGGCTTGGGCCTTAGCACAGATACGCAGTATTTT.

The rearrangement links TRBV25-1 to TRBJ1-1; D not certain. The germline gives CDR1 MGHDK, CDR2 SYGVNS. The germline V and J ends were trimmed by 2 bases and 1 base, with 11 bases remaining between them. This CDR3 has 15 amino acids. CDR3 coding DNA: TGTGCCAGCAGTGAACCCAAGGTAGGGAACACTGAAGCTTTCTTT. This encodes CASSEPKVGNTEAFF.

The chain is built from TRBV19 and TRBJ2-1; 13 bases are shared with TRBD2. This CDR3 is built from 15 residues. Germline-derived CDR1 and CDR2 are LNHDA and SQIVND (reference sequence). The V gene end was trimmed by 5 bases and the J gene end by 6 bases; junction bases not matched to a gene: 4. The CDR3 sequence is CASSRTSGRPNEQFF. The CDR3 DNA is TGTGCCAGTAGTCGGACTAGCGGGAGACCCAATGAGCAGTTCTTC.

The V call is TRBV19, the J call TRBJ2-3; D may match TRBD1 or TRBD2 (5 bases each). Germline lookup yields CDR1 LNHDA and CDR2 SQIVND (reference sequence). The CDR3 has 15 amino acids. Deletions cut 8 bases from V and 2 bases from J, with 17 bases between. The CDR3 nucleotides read TGTGCCAGTGACTCCCGGGGCATCGCCACAGATACGCAGTATTTT. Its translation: CASDSRGIATDTQYF.

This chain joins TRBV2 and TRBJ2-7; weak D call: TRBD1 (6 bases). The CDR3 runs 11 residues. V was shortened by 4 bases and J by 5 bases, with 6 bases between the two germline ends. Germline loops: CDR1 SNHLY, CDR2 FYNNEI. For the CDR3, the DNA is TGTGCCAGCAGTGGGACAGACGAGCAGTACTTC. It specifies CASSGTDEQYF.

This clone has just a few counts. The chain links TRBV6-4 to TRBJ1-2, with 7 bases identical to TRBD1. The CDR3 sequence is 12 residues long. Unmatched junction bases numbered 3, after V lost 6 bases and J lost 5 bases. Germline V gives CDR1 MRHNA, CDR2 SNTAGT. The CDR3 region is CASRIQGYGYTF. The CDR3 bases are TGTGCCAGCAGGATACAGGGGTATGGCTACACCTTC.

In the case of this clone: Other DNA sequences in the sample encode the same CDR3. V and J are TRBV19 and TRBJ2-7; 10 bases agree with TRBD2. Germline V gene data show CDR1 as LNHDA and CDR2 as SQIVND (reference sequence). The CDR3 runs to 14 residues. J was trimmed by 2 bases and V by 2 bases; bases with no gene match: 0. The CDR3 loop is CASSISGRAYEQYF. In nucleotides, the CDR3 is TGTGCCAGTAGTATAAGCGGGAGGGCCTACGAGCAGTACTTC. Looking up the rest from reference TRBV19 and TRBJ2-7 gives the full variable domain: DGGITQSPKYLFRKEGQNVTLSCEQNLNHDAMYWYRQDPGQGLRLIYYSQIVNDFQKGDIAEGYSVSREKKESFPLTVTSAQKNPTAFYLCASSISGRAYEQYFGPGTRLTVT.

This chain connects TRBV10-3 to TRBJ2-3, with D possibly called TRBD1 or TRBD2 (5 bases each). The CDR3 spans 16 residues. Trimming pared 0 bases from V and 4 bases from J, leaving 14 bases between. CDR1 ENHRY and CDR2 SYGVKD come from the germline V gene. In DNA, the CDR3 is TGTGCCATCAGTGAGTCGATTGGTAGAGGGGCAGATACGCAGTATTTT. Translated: CAISESIGRGADTQYF.

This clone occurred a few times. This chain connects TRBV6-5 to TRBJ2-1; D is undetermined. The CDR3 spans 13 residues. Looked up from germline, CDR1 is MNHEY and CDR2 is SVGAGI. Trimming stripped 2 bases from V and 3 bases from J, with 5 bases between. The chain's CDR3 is CASSYSYYNEQFF. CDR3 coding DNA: TGTGCCAGCAGTTACAGCTACTACAATGAGCAGTTCTTC.

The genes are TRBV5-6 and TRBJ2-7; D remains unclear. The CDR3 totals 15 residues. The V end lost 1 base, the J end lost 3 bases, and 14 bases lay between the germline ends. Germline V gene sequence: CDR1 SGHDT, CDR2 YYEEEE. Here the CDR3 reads CASSLWAVGYYEQYF. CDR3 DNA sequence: TGTGCCAGCAGCTTGTGGGCGGTGGGCTACTACGAGCAGTACTTC.

CDR3 sequence reads: CASSLVLAGGISDTQYF. The CDR3, as DNA: TGTGCCAGCAGCTTAGTACTAGCGGGAGGCATTTCAGATACGCAGTATTTT. This chain links TRBV11-2 with TRBJ2-3, with 12 bases lining up with TRBD2. From germline, CDR1 is SGHAT and CDR2 FQNNGV. Losses at the gene ends were 1 base for V and 4 bases for J; bases not matched to a gene: 6. The CDR3 spans 17 residues.

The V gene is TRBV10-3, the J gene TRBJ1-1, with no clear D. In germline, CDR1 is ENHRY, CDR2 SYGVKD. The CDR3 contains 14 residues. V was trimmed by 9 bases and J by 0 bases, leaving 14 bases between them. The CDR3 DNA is TGTGCCATTAGGGAGTCCGGTATGAACACTGAAGCTTTCTTT. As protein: CAIRESGMNTEAFF.

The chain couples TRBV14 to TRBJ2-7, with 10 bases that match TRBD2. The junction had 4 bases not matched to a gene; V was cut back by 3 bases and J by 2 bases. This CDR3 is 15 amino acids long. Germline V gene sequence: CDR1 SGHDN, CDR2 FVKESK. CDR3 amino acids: CASSQGLAPTYEQYF. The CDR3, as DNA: TGTGCCAGCAGCCAGGGACTAGCGCCCACCTACGAGCAGTACTTC. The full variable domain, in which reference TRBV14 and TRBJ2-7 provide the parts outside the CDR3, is EAGVTQFPSHSVIEKGQTVTLRCDPISGHDNLYWYRRVMGKEIKFLLHFVKESKQDESGMPNNRFLAERTGGTYSTLKVQPAELEDSGVYFCASSQGLAPTYEQYFGPGTRLTVT.